Presented here are 27 T cell receptor beta chains from one specimen sequenced in a study of T cell responses to AZD1222 COVID-19 vaccine. This table comes from immunoSEQ multiplex PCR, and its TCRdb copy is limited to in-frame clones, with some not included. Among approximately 190,000 clones listed, roughly 91% were seen once. Source: peripheral blood, taken on day 0 of AZD1222 vaccination. The receptors derive from an adult in good health.

This sequence joins TRBV5-1 and TRBJ2-3; D possibly matches TRBD1 or TRBD2 (5 bases each). From germline, CDR1 is SGHRS and CDR2 YFSETQ. The V end was cut by 4 bases, the J end by 2 bases, with 14 bases between. This CDR3 contains 15 residues. CDR3 protein: CASSLRVGLTDTQYF. The CDR3 nucleotides read TGCGCCAGCAGCCTCAGGGTTGGACTCACAGATACGCAGTATTTT.

This chain joins TRBV19 and TRBJ1-1; D uncertain. The V gene's germline CDR1 is LNHDA and CDR2 SQIVND (reference sequence). The V gene lost 1 base and the J gene lost 10 bases, with 7 bases spanning the gap. There are 11 residues in the CDR3. CDR3 in DNA: TGTGCCAGTAGTATAGGGATTGGAGCTTTCTTT. Its translation: CASSIGIGAFF.

CDR3 in amino acids: CASSSPEGGWGKNIQYF. Here the CDR3 DNA reads TGTGCCAGCAGTTCTCCCGAGGGAGGCTGGGGCAAAAACATTCAGTACTTC. The chain joins TRBV28 to TRBJ2-4, with TRBD2 as a possible D gene (6 bases). There are 17 residues in the CDR3. The germline gives CDR1 MDHEN, CDR2 SYDVKM. Trimming removed 4 bases from V and 3 bases from J, with 19 bases in between. The variable domain in full, with the rest retrieved from reference TRBV28 and TRBJ2-4, is DVKVTQSSRYLVKRTGEKVFLECVQDMDHENMFWYRQDPGLGLRLIYFSYDVKMKEKGDIPEGYSVSREKKERFSLILESASTNQTSMYLCASSSPEGGWGKNIQYFGAGTRLSVL.

This chain connects TRBV2 to TRBJ2-6; D may be TRBD1 (6 bases). CDR1 and CDR2 (germline): SNHLY, FYNNEI. The V gene lost 1 base and the J gene lost 3 bases, with 13 bases spanning the gap. This CDR3 spans 17 amino acids. The CDR3 protein is CASSEDAGARGANVLTF. In DNA, the CDR3 is TGTGCCAGCAGTGAAGATGCAGGGGCGCGTGGGGCCAACGTCCTGACTTTC.

CDR3 protein: CASSRYPKRGFSYEQYF. The CDR3 DNA reads as TGTGCCAGTAGTCGTTACCCGAAAAGGGGCTTTTCCTACGAGCAGTACTTC. The chain carries TRBV19 and TRBJ2-7; D is perhaps TRBD1 (5 bases). V lost 5 bases and J lost 1, with 21 bases in between. The CDR3 covers 17 residues. The germline gives CDR1 LNHDA, CDR2 SQIVND (reference sequence).

The rearrangement links TRBV4-1 to TRBJ2-2; D not resolved. This CDR3 comprises 16 residues. V was cut by 4 bases and J by 5 bases, with 17 bases left in between. The V gene's germline CDR1 is MGHRA and CDR2 YSYEKL. Here the CDR3 DNA reads TGCGCCAGCAGCCCAAGGTTGGCGTTAGGTACCGGGGAGCTGTTTTTT. Protein: CASSPRLALGTGELFF.

The V gene is TRBV7-2, the J gene TRBJ1-3, with unresolved D. Germline V gene lookup returns CDR1 SGHTA and CDR2 FQGNSA. The V end was cut by 0 bases, the J end by 2 bases, with 8 bases between. The length of the CDR3 is 15 residues. CDR3: CASSLAPGTGNTIYF. The CDR3 nucleotides are TGTGCCAGCAGCTTAGCCCCGGGCACTGGAAACACCATATATTTT.

CDR3 nucleotide sequence: TGTGCCAGCAGCACACCGGGACAGAGTTATTCACCCCTCCACTTT. Translated, it gives CASSTPGQSYSPLHF. This sequence joins TRBV7-2 and TRBJ1-6, with 7 bases identical to TRBD1. Trimming at V came to 5 bases and at J to 8 bases, leaving 9 bases not matched to a gene. The CDR3 covers 15 residues. The germline gives CDR1 SGHTA, CDR2 FQGNSA.

The rearrangement uses TRBV2 and TRBJ1-3, with D possibly matching TRBD1 (5 bases). Germline CDR1 SNHLY, CDR2 FYNNEI. This CDR3 is built from 15 residues. V was shortened by 4 bases and J by 0 bases, with 10 bases between the two germline ends. The CDR3 here is CASSARGSSGNTIYF. CDR3 sequence (DNA): TGTGCCAGCAGTGCGAGGGGAAGCTCTGGAAACACCATATATTTT.

The chain recombines TRBV5-1 with TRBJ2-7; 8 bases map to TRBD1. V lost 4 bases to trimming and J lost 3 bases; unmatched junction nucleotides: 9. CDR1 is SGHRS and CDR2 is YFSETQ in the germline V gene. The CDR3 consists of 15 residues. CDR3 sequence: CASSPGQGSHYEQYF. The DNA for the CDR3 is TGCGCCAGCAGCCCCGGACAGGGCTCCCACTACGAGCAGTACTTC.

This rearrangement joins TRBV27 to TRBJ2-7; 8 positions match TRBD2. Germline V CDR1 and CDR2: MNHEY, SMNVEV (reference sequence). Trimming removed 5 bases from V and 4 bases from J; junction bases left unmatched: 7. This CDR3 is built from 14 residues. The CDR3 DNA follows: TGTGCCAGCAGTCCCGGGACTAGAAAGTACGAGCAGTACTTC. Translated, it gives CASSPGTRKYEQYF.

The chain has TRBV2 and TRBJ1-1, with D perhaps TRBD1 (6 bases). The CDR3 runs to 13 residues. Trimming took 7 bases from V and 5 from J, leaving 14 bases between them. In germline, CDR1 is SNHLY, CDR2 FYNNEI. The CDR3 sequence is CASTPRGFTEAFF. The CDR3 bases are TGTGCCAGCACTCCCAGGGGATTTACTGAAGCTTTCTTT.

This rearrangement joins TRBV5-6 to TRBJ2-1; D remains ambiguous. Deletions cut 0 bases from V and 6 bases from J, with 7 bases between. Germline loops: CDR1 SGHDT, CDR2 YYEEEE. This CDR3 has 13 amino acids. The CDR3 loop is CASSLGPLNEQFF. The CDR3 DNA follows: TGTGCCAGCAGCTTGGGACCCCTCAATGAGCAGTTCTTC.

The chain employs TRBV9 and TRBJ2-1, with 11 bases aligning to TRBD2. V shed 4 bases and J 4 bases; nucleotides not matched to a gene: 7. Germline assignment: CDR1 SGDLS and CDR2 YYNGEE. The CDR3 sequence is 16 residues long. The CDR3 sequence: CASSPPGTSGYNEQFF. The CDR3 DNA reads as TGTGCCAGCAGCCCTCCCGGGACTAGCGGTTACAATGAGCAGTTCTTC.

This clone was detected once. J is TRBJ2-3 and V is TRBV27; maybe TRBD2 (6 bases). Germline V lookup: CDR1 MNHEY, CDR2 SMNVEV (reference sequence). The germline V and J ends were trimmed by 6 bases and 2 bases, with 12 bases remaining between them. This CDR3 region has 14 residues. CDR3 sequence (DNA): TGTGCCAGCAGCGAGACTAGAGTCACAGATACGCAGTATTTT. Its translation: CASSETRVTDTQYF.

V and J are TRBV27 and TRBJ2-3, with 9 bases that match TRBD1. Per germline, CDR1 MNHEY and CDR2 SMNVEV (reference sequence). The CDR3 has 15 amino acids. V was pared by 7 bases and J by 4 bases, with 9 bases of the junction left unmatched. The CDR3 protein is CASMSGTGIPDTQYF. DNA of the CDR3: TGTGCCAGCATGTCCGGGACAGGGATTCCAGATACGCAGTATTTT.

The chain recombines TRBV16 with TRBJ2-4; the match to TRBD1 covers 8 bases. CDR3 length: 17 amino acids. Germline assignment: CDR1 KGHSY and CDR2 FQNENV. V lost 0 bases to trimming and J lost 0 bases; unmatched junction nucleotides: 4. For the CDR3, the DNA is TGTGCCAGCAGCCAATCCTCGACAGGGGTAGCCAAAAACATTCAGTACTTC. It specifies CASSQSSTGVAKNIQYF.

The chain has TRBV25-1 and TRBJ1-6; D remains unclear. Germline CDR1 is MGHDK and CDR2 is SYGVNS. This CDR3 region has 12 residues. Trimming took off 7 bases at V and 5 bases at J, with 6 bases between the two ends. CDR3 protein: CASTDHNSPLHF. Here the CDR3 DNA reads TGTGCCAGCACCGACCATAATTCACCCCTCCACTTT.

This sequence joins TRBV3-1 (or the pseudogene TRBV3-2) and TRBJ2-7, with a possible D match to TRBD1 (6 bases). V lost 0 bases, J lost 9 bases, and 9 bases lay in between. Germline V lookup: CDR1 LGHDT, CDR2 YNNKEL (reference sequence). The CDR3 is 12 residues long. The CDR3: CASSQDPRGQYF. As DNA, the CDR3 is TGTGCCAGCAGCCAAGATCCCAGGGGGCAGTACTTC.

This clone was counted only a few times. The V gene is TRBV6-1, the J gene TRBJ1-2; TRBD1 is a possible D gene (6 bases). Trimming pared 6 bases from V and 6 bases from J, leaving 11 bases between. Germline values: CDR1 MNHNS, CDR2 SASEGT. CDR3 length: 12 amino acids. The CDR3 loop is CASSPRGDGYTF. The CDR3 DNA reads as TGTGCCAGCAGCCCAAGGGGGGATGGCTACACCTTC.

This clone has a handful of counts. J is TRBJ2-7 and V is TRBV7-2; 9 bases line up with TRBD1. Germline CDR1 SGHTA, CDR2 FQGNSA. V trimming: 4 bases; J trimming: 3 bases; junction bases outside the gene matches: 4. The CDR3 sequence is 14 residues long. The CDR3 loop reads CASSSGTGIYEQYF. The CDR3 DNA reads as TGTGCCAGCAGCTCCGGGACAGGGATCTACGAGCAGTACTTC.

This chain connects TRBV6-1 to TRBJ1-3; perhaps TRBD1 as D (5 bases). The germline V gene has CDR1 MNHNS and CDR2 SASEGT. The CDR3 runs 12 residues. The V end was cut by 8 bases, the J end by 4 bases, with 9 bases between. Here the CDR3 reads CASRGYGNTIYF. The CDR3 bases are TGTGCCAGCCGGGGCTACGGAAACACCATATATTTT.

The rearrangement joins TRBV28 to TRBJ2-3; the match to TRBD2 covers 12 bases. Germline lookup yields CDR1 MDHEN and CDR2 SYDVKM. This CDR3 comprises 15 residues. The trim removed 6 bases at V and 5 bases at J, leaving 6 bases unmatched. The chain's CDR3 is CASSDLAGGLDTQYF. Here the CDR3 DNA reads TGTGCCAGCAGCGACCTAGCGGGAGGGCTAGATACGCAGTATTTT.

The gene calls are TRBV3-1 (or the pseudogene TRBV3-2) and TRBJ2-7; D call uncertain. CDR1 and CDR2 from the germline V gene are LGHDT and YNNKEL (reference sequence). Trimming left V 1 base short and J 6 bases short, with 7 bases between. The CDR3 is made up of 12 amino acids. The CDR3 region has the DNA TGTGCCAGCAGCCAAGTGAATCGCGAGCAGTACTTC. Translated, it gives CASSQVNREQYF.

The gene calls are TRBV5-8 and TRBJ2-1; TRBD2 matches 7 bases. CDR3 length: 16 residues. V lost 4 bases and J lost 2; bases outside the gene matches: 9. Germline V lookup: CDR1 SGHTS, CDR2 YDEGEE. CDR3 in amino acids: CASSPLGRGTYNEQFF. The CDR3 DNA follows: TGTGCCAGCAGCCCCCTCGGGCGGGGGACCTACAATGAGCAGTTCTTC.

This rearrangement joins TRBV7-8 to TRBJ1-1; D unresolved. Trimming stripped 5 bases from V and 1 base from J, with 17 bases between. The V gene's germline CDR1 is SGHVS and CDR2 FQNEAQ. The CDR3 length is 16 residues. The CDR3 loop is CASSPWRAGANTEAFF. CDR3 DNA: TGTGCCAGCAGCCCGTGGAGGGCGGGCGCGAACACTGAAGCTTTCTTT.

This chain links TRBV7-8 with TRBJ1-5; D gene unclear. This CDR3 is built from 15 residues. Germline V lookup: CDR1 SGHVS, CDR2 FQNEAQ. V was shortened by 1 base and J by 2 bases, with 9 bases between the two germline ends. The CDR3 DNA reads as TGTGCCAGCAGCTTAGAGGGTAATGGCAATCAGCCCCAGCATTTT. Protein: CASSLEGNGNQPQHF.